The clone carrying this T cell receptor beta chain was found once. This entry comes from a study of T cell changes during pregnancy in multiple sclerosis. Here immunoSEQ multiplex PCR was the method, and the copy in TCRdb shows in-frame clones only, minus some. The data show tens of thousands of clones, approximately 94% seen once. Germline assignment: CDR1 SEHNR and CDR2 FQNEAQ (reference sequence). V was pared by 8 bases and J by 10 bases, with 15 bases between. The CDR3 has 13 amino acids. This sequence was found in a female donor with multiple sclerosis, enrolled in a pregnancy study. The V and J genes are TRBV7-9 and TRBJ1-6; D perhaps matches TRBD1 (5 bases). The sequences come from CD4+ T cells from peripheral blood mononuclear cells, collected in the third trimester of pregnancy. The CDR3 is CASGEWGDSPLHF. CDR3 bases: TGTGCCAGCGGGGAGTGGGGGGACTCACCCCTCCACTTT.